Sequencing of this T cell receptor (beta chain) was carried out in a study of cytomegalovirus exposure and HLA in healthy donors. General study points: Whilst most TCR sequences proved rare, a subset of public TCRs occurred across many donors. As a later analysis showed, several of the most significant clusters appeared to be linked to common viral pathogens. Available immune exposure information was restricted to CMV serostatus only.

The PCR was carried out with 60 Vbeta primers and 13 Jbeta primers. Only in-frame clones appear in the TCRdb table, and some are missing; sequencing was by immunoSEQ multiplex PCR. The table lists about 110,000 clones, 12% to 15% of them singletons. With regard to this clone: The antigen remains unidentified.

Trimming cost V 8 bases and J 3 bases; bases outside gene matches: 10. This CDR3 region has 16 residues. CDR1 and CDR2 (germline): LNHDA, SQIVND (reference sequence). The receptor comes from a female donor in good health and CMV-seronegative. Sequences were obtained from PBMCs. The chain combines TRBV19 with TRBJ1-5; 10 bases agree with TRBD1. The CDR3 spells CASSLSGTGVNQPQHF. The CDR3 DNA reads as TGTGCCAGTTCCCTGAGCGGGACAGGGGTCAATCAGCCCCAGCATTTT. The full variable domain, completed using reference TRBV19 and TRBJ1-5, is DGGITQSPKYLFRKEGQNVTLSCEQNLNHDAMYWYRQDPGQGLRLIYYSQIVNDFQKGDIAEGYSVSREKKESFPLTVTSAQKNPTAFYLCASSLSGTGVNQPQHFGDGTRLSIL.